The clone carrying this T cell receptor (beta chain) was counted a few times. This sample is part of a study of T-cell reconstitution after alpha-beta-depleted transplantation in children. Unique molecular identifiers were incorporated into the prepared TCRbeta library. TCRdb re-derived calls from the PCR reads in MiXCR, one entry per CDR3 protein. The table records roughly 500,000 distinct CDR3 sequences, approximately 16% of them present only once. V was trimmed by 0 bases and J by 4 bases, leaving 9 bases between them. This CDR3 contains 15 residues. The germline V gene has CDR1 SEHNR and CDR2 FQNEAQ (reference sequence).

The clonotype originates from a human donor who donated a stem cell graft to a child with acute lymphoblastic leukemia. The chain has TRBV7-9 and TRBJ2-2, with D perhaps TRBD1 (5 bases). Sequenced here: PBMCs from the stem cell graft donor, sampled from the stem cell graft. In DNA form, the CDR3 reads TGTGCCAGCAGCTTAGCAGGGGCGGCCACCGGGGAGCTGTTTTTT. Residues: CASSLAGAATGELFF.